Shown below are 5 T cell receptor beta chains from a single sample sequenced in a study of Ad26.COV2.S vaccination and SARS-CoV-2 variants. Treatment noted: some 20 received Ad26.COV2.S at low or high dose, single or two shots; roughly five received placebo; per-sample allocation not given. After the first vaccine or placebo injection, samples were drawn on day 63. Assay used: immunoSEQ multiplex PCR; TCRdb lists only in-frame clones, some missing. The sample lists some 370,000 clones, about four fifths occurring once. The material sequenced was peripheral blood, taken in a trial of Ad26.COV2.S vaccine versus placebo. The origin of the receptors is a person aged 18-65 years who received the Ad26.COV2.S COVID-19 vaccine or a placebo.

CDR3 region: CASSLSQGARSPLHF. The CDR3 DNA is TGTGCCAGCAGCTTGAGTCAGGGGGCAAGATCACCCCTCCACTTT. The gene calls are TRBV5-4 and TRBJ1-6; 8 bases align to TRBD1. Germline CDR1 reads SGHNT; CDR2 reads YYREEE (reference sequence). CDR3 length equals 15 residues. Trimming at V came to 1 base and at J to 10 bases, leaving 7 bases not matched to a gene.

This chain connects TRBV5-1 to TRBJ2-5; 9 bases line up with TRBD2. The V and J ends lost 4 bases and 0 bases, in that order; junction bases with no gene match: 10. The CDR3 has 17 residues. Germline CDR1 reads SGHRS; CDR2 reads YFSETQ. In DNA, the CDR3 is TGCGCCAGCAGCCTGGGAGCGGGGGGAAGCTACCAAGAGACCCAGTACTTC. It translates to CASSLGAGGSYQETQYF.

The chain recombines TRBV11-2 with TRBJ1-3; D is unresolved. V was pared by 5 bases and J by 4 bases, with 15 bases between. This CDR3 is built from 15 residues. Germline CDR1 reads SGHAT; CDR2 reads FQNNGV. The DNA for the CDR3 is TGTGCCAGCAGCAGTCCGAGAGGTCGAGGAAACACCATATATTTT. Amino acid sequence: CASSSPRGRGNTIYF. The full variable domain, its missing parts supplied by reference TRBV11-2 and TRBJ1-3, is EAGVAQSPRYKIIEKRQSVAFWCNPISGHATLYWYQQILGQGPKLLIQFQNNGVVDDSQLPKDRFSAERLKGVDSTLKIQPAKLEDSAVYLCASSSPRGRGNTIYFGEGSWLTVV.

V and J are TRBV7-9 and TRBJ1-3; D perhaps matches TRBD1 (6 bases). Germline V gene lookup returns CDR1 SEHNR and CDR2 FQNEAQ (reference sequence). Trimming removed 5 bases at V and 2 bases at J, with 10 bases between. The CDR3 has 14 amino acids. The chain's CDR3 is CASSPGQPGNTIYF. The DNA of the CDR3 is TGTGCCAGCAGCCCCGGACAGCCTGGAAACACCATATATTTT.

The V call is TRBV11-2, the J call TRBJ2-7; D tentatively fits TRBD1 or TRBD2 (5 bases each). V lost 5 bases and J lost 3, with 17 bases in between. The CDR3 is made up of 15 amino acids. Germline V lookup: CDR1 SGHAT, CDR2 FQNNGV. For the CDR3, the DNA is TGTGCCAGCAGCCCCACCAGGGCAGGAGGCTACGAGCAGTACTTC. This sequence encodes CASSPTRAGGYEQYF.